The rows below give T cell receptor beta chains drawn from one sample of a study of cytomegalovirus exposure and HLA in healthy donors. Generated by immunoSEQ multiplex PCR, the TCRdb table keeps only in-frame clones and is missing some. The table lists approximately 22,000 clones, approximately 80% of them singletons, with 6% to 9.5% in the top ten. The specimen sequenced was PBMCs. The source is a man aged 60 to 75 in good health and CMV-seronegative. The CDR3 runs from the conserved cysteine through the conserved F or W. D genes are given only for firm matches. A row's size may be missing; if present it is once, few, many or a size class.

few	TRBJ2-3	TRBV7-2	-	CASSLNPVTDTQYF	TGTGCCAGCAGCTTAAACCCGGTCACAGATACGCAGTATTTT
-	TRBJ1-5	TRBV4-1	-	CASSQTGDSNQPQHF	TGCGCCAGCAGCCAGACAGGAGATAGCAATCAGCCCCAGCATTTT
once	TRBJ2-7	TRBV18	-	CASSGKTGGEQYF	TGTGCCAGCTCAGGAAAGACAGGTGGCGAGCAGTACTTC
-	TRBJ2-2	TRBV7-6	TRBD2	CASSPGLAGAGELFF	TGTGCCAGCAGTCCGGGACTAGCGGGGGCTGGGGAGCTGTTTTTT
-	TRBJ1-1	TRBV6-5	-	CASSYSGPNLEAFF	TGTGCCAGCAGTTACTCGGGCCCCAACCTTGAAGCTTTCTTT
-	TRBJ2-3	TRBV9	TRBD1	CASSARQGPQGDTQYF	TGTGCCAGCAGCGCACGACAGGGGCCCCAGGGGGATACGCAGTATTTT
-	TRBJ2-7	TRBV29-1	-	CSVEDSRGEQYF	TGCAGCGTTGAAGACTCTAGAGGCGAGCAGTACTTC
-	TRBJ1-5	TRBV27	-	CASSEIGGLFSYSNQPQHF	TGTGCCAGCAGTGAGATAGGGGGTCTCTTCTCTTATAGCAATCAGCCCCAGCATTTT
-	TRBJ1-1	TRBV5-1	TRBD1	CASSLPGTGVSEAFF	TGCGCCAGCAGCCTGCCCGGGACAGGGGTCAGTGAAGCTTTCTTT
-	TRBJ1-2	TRBV11-2	-	CASSLGGTPNYGYTF	TGTGCCAGCAGCTTAGGCGGCACCCCTAACTATGGCTACACCTTC
once	TRBJ2-6	TRBV10-2	TRBD2	CASTPTWRGGAGANVLTF	TGCGCCAGCACCCCGACCTGGCGGGGGGGGGCTGGGGCCAACGTCCTGACTTTC
-	TRBJ2-3	TRBV28	-	CASSFDKSSSTDTQYF	TGTGCCAGCAGTTTTGACAAGTCTTCTAGCACAGATACGCAGTATTTT